One sample yielded the 26 T cell receptor beta chains listed below, sequenced in a study of blood T cell repertoires in COVID-19. The data were produced by immunoSEQ multiplex PCR, yet TCRdb's version contains in-frame clones alone and is incomplete. The data contain about 260,000 clones, 90% of them singletons. What was sequenced was PBMCs or T cells enriched from blood (not recorded which). The receptors stem from a man in his fifties who had been exposed to COVID-19.

The chain recombines TRBV6-5 with TRBJ1-5, with a tentative D call TRBD1 (6 bases). The CDR3 extends over 13 amino acids. Trimming took 6 bases from V and 10 from J, leaving 16 bases between them. CDR1 and CDR2 (germline): MNHEY, SVGAGI. The CDR3 coding sequence is TGTGCCAGCAGGACAGGCCTAGGTAGACCCCAGCATTTT. Its protein is CASRTGLGRPQHF.

The V call is TRBV4-1, the J call TRBJ2-7; weak D call: TRBD1 (5 bases). CDR1 is MGHRA and CDR2 is YSYEKL in the germline V gene. V was shortened by 0 bases and J by 3 bases, with 15 bases between the two germline ends. CDR3 length equals 16 residues. The CDR3 sequence is CASSQDIGALFYEQYF. CDR3 in DNA: TGCGCCAGCAGCCAAGATATAGGGGCCTTATTCTACGAGCAGTACTTC.

The gene calls are TRBV6-6 and TRBJ2-2; possibly TRBD2 for D (6 bases). Germline loops: CDR1 MNHNY, CDR2 SVGAGI (reference sequence). This CDR3 region has 14 residues. V lost 6 bases to trimming and J lost 4 bases, with 12 bases between them. CDR3: CASSTTRGTGELFF. In DNA, the CDR3 is TGTGCCAGCAGCACGACTAGGGGCACCGGGGAGCTGTTTTTT.

This chain uses TRBV18 with TRBJ2-6; TRBD1 might be the D (5 bases). This CDR3 is built from 18 residues. Trimming shortened V by 2 bases and J by 0 bases, and 14 bases separated the two germline ends. Germline CDR1 and CDR2: KGHSH and LQKENI. The CDR3 bases are TGTGCCAGCTCACCATTCTTAGGGGTGGGCTCTGGGGCCAACGTCCTGACTTTC. Translated, it gives CASSPFLGVGSGANVLTF.

The chain has TRBV7-2 and TRBJ1-2; a possible D gene is TRBD1 (5 bases). The CDR3 length is 14 residues. Germline V gives CDR1 SGHTA, CDR2 FQGNSA. V dropped 5 bases and J dropped 3 bases, with 13 bases sitting between them. The chain's CDR3 is CASSLSWGDYGYTF. Written as DNA, the CDR3 is TGTGCCAGCAGCCTAAGCTGGGGGGACTATGGCTACACCTTC.

This clone turned up a few times. V is TRBV12-5 and J is TRBJ1-5; D ambiguous. This CDR3 region has 14 residues. The germline V and J ends were trimmed by 8 bases and 0 bases, with 11 bases remaining between them. CDR1 and CDR2 from the germline V gene are LGHNT and FRNRAP. The CDR3 nucleotides are TGTGCTAGTCAGACTTCCTATAGCAATCAGCCCCAGCATTTT. This gives the protein CASQTSYSNQPQHF.

The J gene is TRBJ2-2, the V gene TRBV11-1; TRBD1 agrees at 8 bases. Losses at the gene ends were 1 base for V and 6 bases for J; bases not matched to a gene: 4. Germline-derived CDR1 and CDR2 are SGHAT and FQDESV (reference sequence). This CDR3 is 15 amino acids long. The chain's CDR3 is CASSLGAGGPGELFF. The CDR3 DNA sequence: TGTGCCAGCAGCTTAGGGGCAGGGGGCCCCGGGGAGCTGTTTTTT.

On this clone itself: One junction end does not reproduce the germline sequence, and a read error may be involved. The V call is TRBV7-7, the J call TRBJ2-3, with a tentative D call TRBD2 (6 bases). The CDR3 is 15 amino acids. From germline, CDR1 is SSHAT and CDR2 FNYEAQ (reference sequence). The CDR3 loop reads CASSLSGHRTDTQYF. CDR3 DNA: TGTGCTAGCAGCCTCAGCGGGCACCGCACAGATACGCAGTATTTT.

This chain connects TRBV7-9 to TRBJ2-7; D perhaps matches TRBD1 (5 bases). V was trimmed by 4 bases and J by 2 bases, leaving 9 bases between them. The CDR3 has 13 amino acids. CDR1 is SEHNR, CDR2 FQNEAQ, per germline (reference sequence). The CDR3 loop reads CASSSDKTYEQYF. The CDR3 DNA is TGTGCCAGCAGCTCGGACAAGACCTACGAGCAGTACTTC.

The count of this clone is one. The chain uses TRBV14 and TRBJ2-5; D unresolved. CDR1 is SGHDN, CDR2 FVKESK, per germline. V was pared by 4 bases and J by 4 bases, with 7 bases between. The CDR3 is 12 residues long. CDR3 amino acids: CASSPLRETQYF. The DNA for the CDR3 is TGTGCCAGCAGCCCCCTGAGAGAGACCCAGTACTTC. The variable domain in full, completed from reference TRBV14 and TRBJ2-5, reads EAGVTQFPSHSVIEKGQTVTLRCDPISGHDNLYWYRRVMGKEIKFLLHFVKESKQDESGMPNNRFLAERTGGTYSTLKVQPAELEDSGVYFCASSPLRETQYFGPGTRLLVL.

The rearrangement links TRBV28 to TRBJ1-6, with 9 bases matching TRBD1. The V gene end was trimmed by 7 bases and the J gene end by 8 bases; junction bases not matched to a gene: 12. The CDR3 is 16 amino acids. CDR1 MDHEN and CDR2 SYDVKM come from the germline V gene. The CDR3 nucleotides read TGTGCCAGCACCCAACCACAGGGGGCTTATCATTCACCCCTCCACTTT. This encodes CASTQPQGAYHSPLHF.

CDR3 sequence (DNA): TGCGCCAGCAGCCAAAGGACTTTTCAAGAGACCCAGTACTTC. It specifies CASSQRTFQETQYF. This sequence joins TRBV4-1 and TRBJ2-5; a weak D match, TRBD2 (5 bases). Per the germline V gene, CDR1 is MGHRA and CDR2 is YSYEKL. The CDR3 runs 14 residues. The V end lost 2 bases, the J end lost 2 bases, and 9 bases lay between the germline ends.

This clone was seen just once. The gene calls are TRBV5-1 and TRBJ1-2, with D tentatively TRBD1 (6 bases). V lost 4 bases to trimming and J lost 0 bases, with 16 bases between them. The germline CDR1 and CDR2 sequences are SGHRS and YFSETQ. The CDR3 sequence is 16 residues long. This CDR3 is CASSQTGRRSNYGYTF. CDR3 DNA: TGCGCCAGCAGCCAAACAGGGCGGCGTTCTAACTATGGCTACACCTTC.

As regards this clone: This specimen includes other DNA sequences encoding the same CDR3. The J gene is TRBJ2-2, the V gene TRBV2; no definite D call. CDR1 is SNHLY, CDR2 FYNNEI, per germline. This CDR3 contains 14 residues. The V gene lost 2 bases and the J gene lost 1 base, with 5 bases spanning the gap. This CDR3 is CASSELRNTGELFF. The CDR3 DNA follows: TGTGCCAGCAGTGAACTCCGGAACACCGGGGAGCTGTTTTTT.

The CDR3 coding sequence is TGTGCCAGCACCAAACAGGGGAGAGGTGGCTACACCTTC. Residues: CASTKQGRGGYTF. The gene calls are TRBV28 and TRBJ1-2, with TRBD1 identical over 7 bases. J gave up 7 bases and V 7 bases, and 9 bases lay outside the gene matches. The CDR3 is made up of 13 amino acids. CDR1 and CDR2 from the germline V gene are MDHEN and SYDVKM.

This chain links TRBV11-2 with TRBJ1-1; D is ambiguous. The CDR3 extends over 13 amino acids. V was pared by 3 bases and J by 0 bases, with 5 bases between. Germline values: CDR1 SGHAT, CDR2 FQNNGV. This CDR3 reads CASSFSMNTEAFF. For the CDR3, the DNA is TGTGCCAGCAGCTTTAGCATGAACACTGAAGCTTTCTTT.

V gene TRBV5-1 combines with J gene TRBJ1-2, with 7 bases lining up with TRBD1. V shed 1 base and J 3 bases; nucleotides not matched to a gene: 3. The CDR3 length is 14 residues. CDR1 SGHRS and CDR2 YFSETQ come from the germline V gene. The CDR3 coding sequence is TGCGCCAGCAGCTTGTACGACAGGGACTATGGCTACACCTTC. Its protein is CASSLYDRDYGYTF.

The CDR3: CASSVDQGIDYGYTF. The CDR3 nucleotides read TGTGCCAGCAGCGTAGATCAGGGTATCGACTATGGCTACACCTTC. V gene TRBV9 combines with J gene TRBJ1-2, with a weak D call TRBD1 (5 bases). CDR1 and CDR2 from the germline V gene are SGDLS and YYNGEE. With 0 bases removed from V and 3 bases from J, the gap between germline ends came to 12 bases. The CDR3 spans 15 residues.

The chain links TRBV5-1 to TRBJ2-6, with D maybe TRBD1 (6 bases). CDR3 length equals 20 residues. Germline lookup yields CDR1 SGHRS and CDR2 YFSETQ. The ends were cut back, 1 base at V and 1 base at J, with 21 bases in the middle. In nucleotides, the CDR3 is TGCGCCAGCAGCTTGACAGGACAGAAAACGGGTCGGTCTGGGGCCAACGTCCTGACTTTC. This sequence encodes CASSLTGQKTGRSGANVLTF.

This rearrangement joins TRBV6-6 to TRBJ2-3; weak D call: TRBD2 (5 bases). V was trimmed by 5 bases and J by 6 bases, leaving 9 bases between them. Germline loops: CDR1 MNHNY, CDR2 SVGAGI (reference sequence). This CDR3 is built from 12 residues. The CDR3 DNA follows: TGTGCCAGCAGTCCACTAGGGGATACGCAGTATTTT. Encoded protein: CASSPLGDTQYF.

The chain joins TRBV13 to TRBJ1-3; D not certain. Looked up from germline, CDR1 is PRHDT and CDR2 is FYEKMQ (reference sequence). This CDR3 is built from 14 residues. V was cut by 3 bases and J by 2 bases, with 8 bases left in between. CDR3: CASSFRGTGNTIYF. CDR3 in DNA: TGTGCCAGCAGCTTCCGAGGAACTGGAAACACCATATATTTT.

The chain is built from TRBV14 and TRBJ2-3; TRBD2 aligns across 9 bases. Per the germline V gene, CDR1 is SGHDN and CDR2 is FVKESK. Trimming took 1 base from V and 11 from J; bases not matched to a gene: 13. CDR3 length: 16 amino acids. The DNA for the CDR3 is TGTGCCAGCAGCCAAGGTTTTAGCGGGAGCCCGAGGGTGCAGTATTTT. It is translated as CASSQGFSGSPRVQYF.

V and J are TRBV27 and TRBJ1-4; TRBD1 aligns across 7 bases. Germline CDR1 is MNHEY and CDR2 is SMNVEV (reference sequence). The CDR3 consists of 14 residues. The V and J ends lost 5 bases and 5 bases, in that order; junction bases with no gene match: 5. The CDR3 loop is CASSLTGWNEKLFF. DNA of the CDR3: TGTGCCAGCAGTCTGACAGGGTGGAATGAAAAACTGTTTTTT.

The CDR3 protein is CASSQRDRGSPGELFF. The CDR3, as DNA: TGCGCCAGCAGCCAACGGGACAGGGGGAGCCCCGGGGAGCTGTTTTTT. The V call is TRBV4-1, the J call TRBJ2-2; TRBD1 aligns across 11 bases. Trimming cost V 2 bases and J 6 bases; bases outside gene matches: 5. Germline CDR1 is MGHRA and CDR2 is YSYEKL. The CDR3 is made up of 16 amino acids.

The rearrangement links TRBV12-3 or TRBV12-4 to TRBJ2-5; tentative D call: TRBD2 (5 bases). V was shortened by 7 bases and J by 1 base, with 10 bases between the two germline ends. This CDR3 spans 13 amino acids. The CDR3 is CASTRRGQETQYF. Here the CDR3 DNA reads TGTGCCAGCACCCGACGGGGCCAAGAGACCCAGTACTTC.

The gene calls are TRBV6-6 and TRBJ2-3, with D perhaps TRBD2 (6 bases). The V end lost 11 bases, the J end lost 0 bases, and 15 bases lay between the germline ends. The CDR3 length is 14 residues. Germline loops: CDR1 MNHNY, CDR2 SVGAGI (reference sequence). The CDR3 spells CAGGLAASTDTQYF. The CDR3 DNA reads as TGTGCCGGAGGTTTAGCGGCTAGCACAGATACGCAGTATTTT.